The rows below give T cell receptor beta chains drawn from one sample of a study of blood T cells in healthy people across ages. TCRdb re-derived calls from the 5' RACE reads in MiXCR, one entry per CDR3 protein. The sample holds around 800,000 distinct CDR3 sequences, around 25% seen once. The sample was also linked to a second study, of T cells of mothers and their children.

Material for sequencing was blood. The receptors derive from a boy younger than 18 in good health. The CDR3 runs from the conserved cysteine through the conserved F or W. Fields, in order: V gene, D gene, J gene, clone size, CDR3 DNA, CDR3 protein. The D gene is left open where the match is weak. Size values are once, few and many counts, or a class for expanded clones, and some rows have none.

v_call: TRBV3-1; d_call: TRBD2; j_call: TRBJ2-1; clone_size: few; cdr3_nt: TGTGCCAGCAGCCAAGGGGCGGGGGGGCCTAGTGATGAGCAGTTCTTC; cdr3_aa: CASSQGAGGPSDEQFF
v_call: TRBV30; d_call: TRBD2; j_call: TRBJ2-3; clone_size: .; cdr3_nt: TGTGCCTGGAACGGGGGGGCCCCCACAGATACGCAGTATTTT; cdr3_aa: CAWNGGAPTDTQYF
v_call: TRBV30; d_call: .; j_call: TRBJ2-7; clone_size: .; cdr3_nt: TGTGCCTGGAGTCCCCGGGACGGAACCTACGAGCAGTACTTC; cdr3_aa: CAWSPRDGTYEQYF
v_call: TRBV4-1; d_call: TRBD1; j_call: TRBJ2-2; clone_size: few; cdr3_nt: TGCGCCAGCAGCCCATCACGGACAGGGGCCGGGGAGCTGTTTTTT; cdr3_aa: CASSPSRTGAGELFF
v_call: TRBV6-2/TRBV6-3; d_call: .; j_call: TRBJ2-7; clone_size: few; cdr3_nt: TGTGCCAGCAGTTACTCGACAGGTGGCGAGCAGTACTTC; cdr3_aa: CASSYSTGGEQYF
v_call: TRBV4-1; d_call: TRBD2; j_call: TRBJ2-5; clone_size: many; cdr3_nt: TGCGCCAGCAGCCAGCTGGGACTAGCAGGAGAGACCCAGTACTTC; cdr3_aa: CASSQLGLAGETQYF
v_call: TRBV5-1; d_call: .; j_call: TRBJ2-5; clone_size: few; cdr3_nt: TGCGCCAGCAGCTACAATGCTCCGGGACTCCGGGAGACCCAGTACTTC; cdr3_aa: CASSYNAPGLRETQYF
v_call: TRBV11-2; d_call: .; j_call: TRBJ2-7; clone_size: once; cdr3_nt: TGTGCCAGCAGTGAGGGAGGACTCGAGCAGTACTTC; cdr3_aa: CASSEGGLEQYF
v_call: TRBV19; d_call: .; j_call: TRBJ1-2; clone_size: few; cdr3_nt: TGTGCCAGTAGTAGTCAGGGGCTCTATGGCTACACCTTC; cdr3_aa: CASSSQGLYGYTF
v_call: TRBV11-1; d_call: .; j_call: TRBJ2-1; clone_size: .; cdr3_nt: TGTGCCAGCAGCTTAGCGGGGGGGGCGAACAATGAGCAGTTCTTC; cdr3_aa: CASSLAGGANNEQFF
v_call: TRBV15; d_call: TRBD2; j_call: TRBJ2-5; clone_size: .; cdr3_nt: TGTGCCACCAGCAGAGATGGGACGGGGGGAGAGACCCAGTACTTC; cdr3_aa: CATSRDGTGGETQYF
v_call: TRBV29-1; d_call: TRBD2; j_call: TRBJ2-3; clone_size: .; cdr3_nt: TGCAGCGTTGAAGTGGGAGGAGCGGGGTACACAGATACGCAGTATTTT; cdr3_aa: CSVEVGGAGYTDTQYF
v_call: TRBV6-1; d_call: .; j_call: TRBJ2-3; clone_size: .; cdr3_nt: TGTGCCAGCAGCCGGCCCCCCCTGCGGTGGGGCACAGATACGCAGTATTTT; cdr3_aa: CASSRPPLRWGTDTQYF
v_call: TRBV20-1; d_call: TRBD1; j_call: TRBJ1-1; clone_size: .; cdr3_nt: TGCAGTGCGGAACCGGACAGGGGCACTGAAGCTTTCTTT; cdr3_aa: CSAEPDRGTEAFF
v_call: TRBV11-2; d_call: TRBD1; j_call: TRBJ2-5; clone_size: .; cdr3_nt: TGTGCCAGCAGCTTAGGAGTGAGGGGGCTCCAAGAGACCCAGTACTTC; cdr3_aa: CASSLGVRGLQETQYF
v_call: TRBV7-3; d_call: .; j_call: TRBJ2-4; clone_size: .; cdr3_nt: TGTGCCAGCAGCTTAACCGCAGGGGCGGCCAAAAACATTCAGTACTTC; cdr3_aa: CASSLTAGAAKNIQYF
v_call: TRBV27; d_call: TRBD2; j_call: TRBJ2-4; clone_size: few; cdr3_nt: TGTGCCAGCAGTTTATTGACTAGCGGGGGGGCGAACATTCAGTACTTC; cdr3_aa: CASSLLTSGGANIQYF
v_call: TRBV5-5; d_call: .; j_call: TRBJ2-7; clone_size: .; cdr3_nt: TGTGCCAGCAGCTTGAGTCAGGGCCCCTACTACGAGCAGTACTTC; cdr3_aa: CASSLSQGPYYEQYF
v_call: TRBV9; d_call: .; j_call: TRBJ1-2; clone_size: few; cdr3_nt: TGTGCCAGCAGCGTAGATACGAACTATGGCTACACCTTC; cdr3_aa: CASSVDTNYGYTF
v_call: TRBV7-9; d_call: .; j_call: TRBJ2-1; clone_size: few; cdr3_nt: TGTGCCAGCAGCGGTTCAGGGGCGGGAGTCTACAATGAGCAGTTCTTC; cdr3_aa: CASSGSGAGVYNEQFF
v_call: TRBV10-3; d_call: TRBD1; j_call: TRBJ2-1; clone_size: .; cdr3_nt: TGTGCCATCAGTGACGGGACAGCACCTTACAATGAGCAGTTCTTC; cdr3_aa: CAISDGTAPYNEQFF
v_call: TRBV12-3/TRBV12-4; d_call: .; j_call: TRBJ2-5; clone_size: .; cdr3_nt: TGTGCCAGCACCCCGCAAGCAGCCCAAGAGACCCAGTACTTC; cdr3_aa: CASTPQAAQETQYF
v_call: TRBV7-6; d_call: TRBD2; j_call: TRBJ2-7; clone_size: many; cdr3_nt: TGTGCCAGCAGCTTAGCTAGCGGGGGGTACTCCGACGACGAGCAGTACTTC; cdr3_aa: CASSLASGGYSDDEQYF
v_call: TRBV4-1; d_call: .; j_call: TRBJ2-7; clone_size: few; cdr3_nt: TGCGCCAGCAGCCACCCCGCAGGGAAAAGGGGCGAGCAGTACTTC; cdr3_aa: CASSHPAGKRGEQYF
v_call: TRBV7-6; d_call: .; j_call: TRBJ1-4; clone_size: few; cdr3_nt: TGTGCCAGCAGCACGGGGACAAGCACTAATGAAAAACTGTTTTTT; cdr3_aa: CASSTGTSTNEKLFF
v_call: TRBV12-5; d_call: .; j_call: TRBJ1-3; clone_size: .; cdr3_nt: TGTGCTAGTGGTTTGGTACCTGGCAGGGGCTTCTCTGGAAACACCATATATTTT; cdr3_aa: CASGLVPGRGFSGNTIYF
v_call: TRBV18; d_call: .; j_call: TRBJ2-7; clone_size: .; cdr3_nt: TGTGCCAGCTCACCAGTCAGGGACCACGAGCAGTACTTC; cdr3_aa: CASSPVRDHEQYF
v_call: TRBV6-4; d_call: .; j_call: TRBJ1-1; clone_size: few; cdr3_nt: TGTGCCAGCAGTGACTCGAGACAGGAATCTGAAGCTTTCTTT; cdr3_aa: CASSDSRQESEAFF
v_call: TRBV12-3/TRBV12-4; d_call: TRBD2; j_call: TRBJ2-1; clone_size: few; cdr3_nt: TGTGCCAGCAGTTTAGCAAAGGGACTAGCGGGGGGAACCTCTGGCTCCTACAATGAGCAGTTCTTC; cdr3_aa: CASSLAKGLAGGTSGSYNEQFF
v_call: TRBV4-2; d_call: .; j_call: TRBJ1-1; clone_size: .; cdr3_nt: TGTGCCAGCAGCCAAGACTTGGGGACTGAAGCTTTCTTT; cdr3_aa: CASSQDLGTEAFF
v_call: TRBV5-1; d_call: .; j_call: TRBJ2-1; clone_size: .; cdr3_nt: TGCGCCAGCAGCTTGGCCGAGGGGGGGGTTCACGATGAGCAGTTCTTC; cdr3_aa: CASSLAEGGVHDEQFF
v_call: TRBV30; d_call: .; j_call: TRBJ2-4; clone_size: .; cdr3_nt: TGTGCCTGGAGTACAGGCCCAAACATTCAGTACTTC; cdr3_aa: CAWSTGPNIQYF
v_call: TRBV20-1; d_call: TRBD2; j_call: TRBJ2-7; clone_size: .; cdr3_nt: TGCAGTGCGAGGGGACTAGCGGGGGGGCCGTCCTACGAGCAGTACTTC; cdr3_aa: CSARGLAGGPSYEQYF
v_call: TRBV10-3; d_call: TRBD2; j_call: TRBJ2-1; clone_size: .; cdr3_nt: TGTGCCATCAGTGAGACTCTTAGCGGGGGGGCAAACGGGAAGCAGTTCTTC; cdr3_aa: CAISETLSGGANGKQFF
v_call: TRBV10-3; d_call: .; j_call: TRBJ1-2; clone_size: .; cdr3_nt: TGTGCCATCAGTGAGTGGCAGTTCTATGGCTACACCTTC; cdr3_aa: CAISEWQFYGYTF
v_call: TRBV4-2; d_call: TRBD1; j_call: TRBJ1-2; clone_size: .; cdr3_nt: TGTGCCAGCAGCCAGATACAGGGGGACTATGGCTACACCTTC; cdr3_aa: CASSQIQGDYGYTF
v_call: TRBV7-3; d_call: .; j_call: TRBJ2-1; clone_size: .; cdr3_nt: TGTGCCAGCAGCCCCTGGGGGTTATGGGGGGGGGCCCCCAATGAGCAGTTCTTC; cdr3_aa: CASSPWGLWGGAPNEQFF
v_call: TRBV7-3; d_call: .; j_call: TRBJ2-5; clone_size: few; cdr3_nt: TGTGCCAGCAGCTCGCCCTGGGACATGGAGTCGGAGACCCAGTACTTC; cdr3_aa: CASSSPWDMESETQYF
v_call: TRBV4-1; d_call: TRBD2; j_call: TRBJ2-7; clone_size: .; cdr3_nt: TGCGCCAGCAGCCAAGAGGGGGGGGTGGGGTACGAGCAGTACTTC; cdr3_aa: CASSQEGGVGYEQYF
v_call: TRBV5-1; d_call: .; j_call: TRBJ1-3; clone_size: .; cdr3_nt: TGCGCCAGCAGCTTGGAGCGGGCGTCGAGCTTTGGAAACACCATATATTTT; cdr3_aa: CASSLERASSFGNTIYF
v_call: TRBV3-1; d_call: .; j_call: TRBJ2-5; clone_size: .; cdr3_nt: TGTGCCAGCAGCCAAGAGGGGGCCCCCCTAGCGGAGACCCAGTACTTC; cdr3_aa: CASSQEGAPLAETQYF
v_call: TRBV4-1; d_call: .; j_call: TRBJ1-4; clone_size: few; cdr3_nt: TGCGCCAGCAGCCCCAGAAAAGACGGAGAGCATAATGAAAAACTGTTTTTT; cdr3_aa: CASSPRKDGEHNEKLFF
v_call: TRBV11-2; d_call: TRBD2; j_call: TRBJ2-5; clone_size: few; cdr3_nt: TGTGCCAGCAGCATGACTAGCGGGGGAATCCAAGAGACCCAGTACTTC; cdr3_aa: CASSMTSGGIQETQYF
v_call: TRBV7-2; d_call: .; j_call: TRBJ1-4; clone_size: .; cdr3_nt: TGTGCCAGCAGCTTAGGGCCGGGACGGCGAGGGGAAAAACTGTTTTTT; cdr3_aa: CASSLGPGRRGEKLFF
v_call: TRBV29-1; d_call: .; j_call: TRBJ2-5; clone_size: few; cdr3_nt: TGCAGCGTTGAAGTACAACAAGAGACCCAGTACTTC; cdr3_aa: CSVEVQQETQYF
v_call: TRBV20-1; d_call: TRBD1; j_call: TRBJ2-1; clone_size: .; cdr3_nt: TGCAGTGCTAGAGCGGACAGGGTAGGCGATGAGCAGTTCTTC; cdr3_aa: CSARADRVGDEQFF
v_call: TRBV25-1; d_call: .; j_call: TRBJ1-1; clone_size: .; cdr3_nt: TGTGCCAGCAGTGTAGGGACCACTGAAGCTTTCTTT; cdr3_aa: CASSVGTTEAFF
v_call: TRBV27; d_call: .; j_call: TRBJ2-7; clone_size: .; cdr3_nt: TGTGCCAGCAGTTCGCAGGGTCGGGCCTACGAGCAGTACTTC; cdr3_aa: CASSSQGRAYEQYF
v_call: TRBV12-3/TRBV12-4; d_call: .; j_call: TRBJ2-5; clone_size: .; cdr3_nt: TGTGCCAGCAGTTTCGAGCTGAGCATGGAGACCCAGTACTTC; cdr3_aa: CASSFELSMETQYF
v_call: TRBV12-3/TRBV12-4; d_call: TRBD2; j_call: TRBJ2-5; clone_size: few; cdr3_nt: TGTGCCAGCAGTTTAGGGATGGGGGCGGGGGGCAGAGAGACCCAGTACTTC; cdr3_aa: CASSLGMGAGGRETQYF
v_call: TRBV18; d_call: .; j_call: TRBJ2-6; clone_size: few; cdr3_nt: TGTGCCAGCTCTCCCTCGGGGGAGAGTGGGGCCAACGTCCTGACTTTC; cdr3_aa: CASSPSGESGANVLTF
v_call: TRBV20-1; d_call: TRBD2; j_call: TRBJ2-3; clone_size: .; cdr3_nt: TGCAGTGCTAGAGGGGCTAGCGGGGGCACAGATACGCAGTATTTT; cdr3_aa: CSARGASGGTDTQYF
v_call: TRBV2; d_call: TRBD1; j_call: TRBJ2-7; clone_size: .; cdr3_nt: TGTGCCAGCAGGTGGGACAGGGGGCCAAACGAGCAGTACTTC; cdr3_aa: CASRWDRGPNEQYF
v_call: TRBV5-1; d_call: TRBD2; j_call: TRBJ2-3; clone_size: few; cdr3_nt: TGCGCCAGCAGCTTGGGTCGGGCTAGCGGGGGCTCTAGCACAGATACGCAGTATTTT; cdr3_aa: CASSLGRASGGSSTDTQYF
v_call: TRBV12-3/TRBV12-4; d_call: .; j_call: TRBJ2-7; clone_size: few; cdr3_nt: TGTGCCAGCAGTTTAGGTATAAATACCTACGAGCAGTACTTC; cdr3_aa: CASSLGINTYEQYF
v_call: TRBV28; d_call: .; j_call: TRBJ2-3; clone_size: .; cdr3_nt: TGTGCCAGCTTAACTTGGGGGGACCCGCAGTATTTT; cdr3_aa: CASLTWGDPQYF
v_call: TRBV18; d_call: TRBD1; j_call: TRBJ1-2; clone_size: .; cdr3_nt: TGTGCCAGCTCCCCGGCGCCGGGGACAGGTGACCTCTATGGCTACACCTTC; cdr3_aa: CASSPAPGTGDLYGYTF
v_call: TRBV6-5; d_call: TRBD2; j_call: TRBJ2-7; clone_size: .; cdr3_nt: TGTGCCAGCAGTTACTCGATCGGGGGGGAGCAGTACTTC; cdr3_aa: CASSYSIGGEQYF
v_call: TRBV6-5; d_call: .; j_call: TRBJ2-5; clone_size: few; cdr3_nt: TGTGCCAGCAGTTACTTCCGGGGCCTAGCTAGTCGAGAGACCCAGTACTTC; cdr3_aa: CASSYFRGLASRETQYF
v_call: TRBV7-3; d_call: .; j_call: TRBJ2-5; clone_size: .; cdr3_nt: TGTGCCAGCAGCTTAGAGGGGGGTAACCAAGAGACCCAGTACTTC; cdr3_aa: CASSLEGGNQETQYF